These 25 T cell receptor beta chains came from one sample sequenced in a study of T cell responses to AZD1222 COVID-19 vaccine. TCRdb's copy holds only in-frame clones and misses some; the assay was immunoSEQ multiplex PCR. Here the sample spans around 100,000 clones, 90% being singletons. Specimen: peripheral blood, collected on day 0 of AZD1222 vaccination. The receptors come from an adult in good health.

This clone was observed once. The chain is built from TRBV7-7 and TRBJ2-5, with D tentatively TRBD2 (5 bases). Per the germline V gene, CDR1 is SSHAT and CDR2 is FNYEAQ (reference sequence). The CDR3 is 15 amino acids. Trimming removed 5 bases from V and 1 base from J, with 14 bases in between. CDR3 residues: CASSLGVWAQETQYF. The CDR3 DNA reads as TGTGCCAGCAGCCTCGGGGTGTGGGCCCAAGAGACCCAGTACTTC.

J is TRBJ1-2 and V is TRBV4-2; maybe TRBD1 (6 bases). Trimming removed 4 bases from V and 7 bases from J, with 16 bases in between. The CDR3 contains 14 residues. Germline V gene data show CDR1 as LGHNA and CDR2 as YNFKEQ. CDR3 in DNA: TGTGCCAGCAGCCTGCCGGGGGGGCCGGGTGGCTACACCTTC. Translated, it gives CASSLPGGPGGYTF.

The rearrangement links TRBV6-1 to TRBJ1-4, with 7 positions matching TRBD1. The CDR3 consists of 16 residues. With 3 bases clipped from V and 5 bases from J, the junction kept 9 bases outside the gene matches. Germline loops: CDR1 MNHNS, CDR2 SASEGT. CDR3 in DNA: TGTGCCAGCAGTGACAAAGCCGGGACAGAGAATGAAAAACTGTTTTTT. Translation gives CASSDKAGTENEKLFF.

The count of this clone is one. The V gene is TRBV6-8, the J gene TRBJ2-1; TRBD2 matches 10 bases. Germline CDR1 and CDR2: MNHGY and SAAAGT. The CDR3 runs 15 residues. The ends lost 10 bases at V and 3 bases at J; junction bases unmatched: 9. The CDR3 DNA sequence: TGTGCCACCGCTCCCGGACTAGCGGACTACAATGAGCAGTTCTTC. Its translation: CATAPGLADYNEQFF.

The chain links TRBV28 to TRBJ2-2; D possibly corresponds to TRBD2 (5 bases). Per germline, CDR1 MDHEN and CDR2 SYDVKM. The CDR3 runs to 15 residues. Deletions cut 2 bases from V and 0 bases from J, with 7 bases between. DNA for the CDR3: TGTGCCAGCAGTTTACCGGGGACGAACACCGGGGAGCTGTTTTTT. Protein: CASSLPGTNTGELFF.

This clone was detected once. The V gene is TRBV11-2, the J gene TRBJ2-1; D ambiguous. This CDR3 has 12 amino acids. In germline, CDR1 is SGHAT, CDR2 FQNNGV. Trimming shortened V by 4 bases and J by 8 bases, and 9 bases separated the two germline ends. Here the CDR3 reads CASSWGVDEQFF. CDR3 DNA: TGTGCCAGCAGCTGGGGTGTCGATGAGCAGTTCTTC.

V usage is TRBV7-3 and J usage is TRBJ1-2; the match to TRBD1 covers 9 bases. Per germline, CDR1 SGHTA and CDR2 FQGTGA. With 8 bases clipped from V and 3 bases from J, the junction kept 4 bases outside the gene matches. The CDR3 runs to 13 residues. The CDR3 reads CASSDRGDYGYTF. The CDR3 nucleotides read TGTGCCAGCTCGGACAGGGGAGACTATGGCTACACCTTC.

This rearrangement joins TRBV30 to TRBJ1-1; D is unresolved. Germline loops: CDR1 GTSNPN, CDR2 SVGIG (reference sequence). V lost 0 bases and J lost 1, with 9 bases in between. This CDR3 is 14 amino acids long. The chain's CDR3 is CAWSVLHRNTEAFF. CDR3 DNA sequence: TGTGCCTGGAGTGTACTCCACCGGAACACTGAAGCTTTCTTT.

This clone was counted once. The J gene is TRBJ2-5, the V gene TRBV5-1; D is ambiguous. The CDR3 is 12 amino acids. The germline CDR1 and CDR2 sequences are SGHRS and YFSETQ. V lost 0 bases and J lost 4, with 4 bases in between. CDR3 bases: TGCGCCAGCAGCTTGGGGCCAGAGACCCAGTACTTC. Protein sequence: CASSLGPETQYF. The full variable domain, with the rest looked up from reference TRBV5-1 and TRBJ2-5, is KAGVTQTPRYLIKTRGQQVTLSCSPISGHRSVSWYQQTPGQGLQFLFEYFSETQRNKGNFPGRFSGRQFSNSRSEMNVSTLELGDSALYLCASSLGPETQYFGPGTRLLVL.

This rearrangement joins TRBV24-1 to TRBJ1-5; possibly TRBD1 for D (6 bases). V was clipped by 4 bases and J by 2 bases, with 17 bases between them. This CDR3 is built from 17 residues. The V gene's germline CDR1 is KGHDR and CDR2 SFDVKD. The CDR3 is CATSDRTGTQGNQPQHF. CDR3 DNA: TGTGCCACCAGTGACCGAACAGGGACTCAAGGCAATCAGCCCCAGCATTTT.

The gene calls are TRBV4-2 and TRBJ1-1; D is ambiguous. V lost 3 bases and J lost 4, with 12 bases in between. The CDR3 is 14 amino acids. The germline CDR1 and CDR2 sequences are LGHNA and YNFKEQ. Written as DNA, the CDR3 is TGTGCCAGCAGCCACGATGGCGTGGGCACTGAAGCTTTCTTT. Its translation is CASSHDGVGTEAFF.

This clone appeared a single time. This sequence joins TRBV20-1 and TRBJ2-7; either TRBD1 or TRBD2 may fit D (5 bases each). This CDR3 spans 11 amino acids. V was clipped by 3 bases and J by 5 bases, with 8 bases between them. Germline V CDR1 and CDR2: DFQATT, SNEGSKA (reference sequence). CDR3 sequence: CSARRGDEQYF. The CDR3 DNA follows: TGCAGTGCTAGGAGGGGAGACGAGCAGTACTTC.

V and J are TRBV9 and TRBJ1-6, with D possibly being TRBD1 (5 bases). This CDR3 is 17 amino acids long. The V gene lost 4 bases and the J gene lost 0 bases, with 14 bases spanning the gap. The germline CDR1 and CDR2 sequences are SGDLS and YYNGEE. The chain's CDR3 is CASSPGTLSSYNSPLHF. CDR3 nucleotide sequence: TGTGCCAGCAGCCCCGGGACGTTGAGCTCCTATAATTCACCCCTCCACTTT.

This clone was seen many times. J is TRBJ2-1 and V is TRBV3-1 (or the pseudogene TRBV3-2), with TRBD2 matching 8 bases. The V gene's germline CDR1 is LGHDT and CDR2 YNNKEL (reference sequence). The CDR3 loop spans 17 amino acids. V lost 4 bases and J lost 0; bases outside the gene matches: 8. Here the CDR3 reads CASSRGLGQGSYNEQFF. Written as DNA, the CDR3 is TGTGCCAGCAGCCGGGGACTAGGGCAGGGCTCCTACAATGAGCAGTTCTTC.

The genes are TRBV7-8 and TRBJ1-5, with TRBD1 identical over 11 bases. Per germline, CDR1 SGHVS and CDR2 FQNEAQ. The ends lost 0 bases at V and 4 bases at J; junction bases unmatched: 17. CDR3 size: 21 residues. CDR3 amino acids: CASSLAPPRDRGTIWNQPQHF. The DNA for the CDR3 is TGTGCCAGCAGCTTAGCCCCACCTCGGGACAGGGGGACCATTTGGAATCAGCCCCAGCATTTT.

This sequence joins TRBV6-5 and TRBJ2-7; 7 nucleotides align to TRBD2. V lost 6 bases to trimming and J lost 3 bases; unmatched junction nucleotides: 5. This CDR3 is 13 amino acids long. Per germline, CDR1 MNHEY and CDR2 SVGAGI. The CDR3 protein is CASSPPGGYEQYF. The CDR3 DNA reads as TGTGCCAGCAGCCCCCCGGGGGGCTACGAGCAGTACTTC.

V is TRBV9 and J is TRBJ1-5, with 7 bases matching TRBD1. Per the germline V gene, CDR1 is SGDLS and CDR2 is YYNGEE. The V gene end was trimmed by 3 bases and the J gene end by 3 bases; junction bases not matched to a gene: 3. CDR3 length equals 14 residues. The CDR3 loop is CASSAGTANQPQHF. DNA for the CDR3: TGTGCCAGCAGCGCTGGGACAGCCAATCAGCCCCAGCATTTT. Full variable domain (missing parts from reference TRBV9 and TRBJ1-5): DSGVTQTPKHLITATGQRVTLRCSPRSGDLSVYWYQQSLDQGLQFLIQYYNGEERAKGNILERFSAQQFPDLHSELNLSSLELGDSALYFCASSAGTANQPQHFGDGTRLSIL.

The chain uses TRBV5-1 and TRBJ2-2; D not certain. V was pared by 2 bases and J by 2 bases, with 10 bases between. The CDR3 sequence is 15 residues long. In germline, CDR1 is SGHRS, CDR2 YFSETQ. The CDR3 protein is CASSLGDGNTGELFF. The CDR3 bases are TGCGCCAGCAGCTTAGGCGACGGAAACACCGGGGAGCTGTTTTTT.

The CDR3 sequence is CASMDGTYGYTF. The CDR3 coding sequence is TGTGCCAGCATGGACGGAACCTATGGCTACACCTTC. The chain links TRBV27 to TRBJ1-2; D remains unclear. V dropped 7 bases and J dropped 4 bases, with 10 bases sitting between them. This CDR3 contains 12 residues. Germline values: CDR1 MNHEY, CDR2 SMNVEV (reference sequence).

A single count supports this clone. CDR3 protein: CASSLGGRSSYNSPLHF. CDR3 DNA sequence: TGCGCCAGCAGCTTAGGGGGAAGGAGCTCCTATAATTCACCCCTCCACTTT. The chain combines TRBV5-1 with TRBJ1-6, with D possibly matching TRBD1 (6 bases). The CDR3 contains 17 residues. The V gene lost 2 bases and the J gene lost 0 bases, with 12 bases spanning the gap. In germline, CDR1 is SGHRS, CDR2 YFSETQ.

This sequence joins TRBV6-5 and TRBJ1-2, with 7 bases aligning to TRBD1. The CDR3 is 15 residues long. V lost 6 bases to trimming and J lost 4 bases; unmatched junction nucleotides: 11. In germline, CDR1 is MNHEY, CDR2 SVGAGI. Written as DNA, the CDR3 is TGTGCCAGCAGAAAAACTATACAGGGGACCTATGGCTACACCTTC. Amino acids: CASRKTIQGTYGYTF.

The rearrangement uses TRBV12-3 or TRBV12-4 and TRBJ1-4; TRBD1 is a possible D gene (5 bases). V gave up 6 bases and J gave up 8 bases, with 13 bases separating them. The CDR3 is 13 amino acids. The chain's CDR3 is CASRPGNGEKLFF. The CDR3 region has the DNA TGTGCCAGCAGGCCAGGGAACGGGGAAAAACTGTTTTTT.

V and J are TRBV5-4 and TRBJ2-7, with 11 bases identical to TRBD2. Germline V CDR1 and CDR2: SGHNT, YYREEE (reference sequence). This CDR3 contains 14 residues. V lost 4 bases, J lost 6 bases, and 6 bases stayed unmatched. CDR3 coding DNA: TGTGCCAGCAGCCATAGCGGGGGGGCCTTCGAGCAGTACTTC. It encodes CASSHSGGAFEQYF.

This clone was recorded only once. The chain recombines TRBV9 with TRBJ2-3; the D gene could be TRBD1 or TRBD2 (5 bases each). From germline, CDR1 is SGDLS and CDR2 YYNGEE. This CDR3 has 15 residues. The V end was cut by 0 bases, the J end by 3 bases, with 11 bases between. CDR3 loop: CASSVGGPGTDTQYF. For the CDR3, the DNA is TGTGCCAGCAGCGTAGGCGGGCCAGGGACAGATACGCAGTATTTT. Combining the CDR3 with reference TRBV9 and TRBJ2-3 gives the whole variable domain DSGVTQTPKHLITATGQRVTLRCSPRSGDLSVYWYQQSLDQGLQFLIQYYNGEERAKGNILERFSAQQFPDLHSELNLSSLELGDSALYFCASSVGGPGTDTQYFGPGTRLTVL.

V is TRBV3-1 (or the pseudogene TRBV3-2) and J is TRBJ1-5; D unclear. The V gene's germline CDR1 is LGHDT and CDR2 YNNKEL (reference sequence). V gave up 5 bases and J gave up 5 bases, with 19 bases separating them. The CDR3 loop spans 16 amino acids. CDR3 sequence (DNA): TGTGCCAGCAGCTTCGACACAGCCAGACTTCATCAGCCCCAGCATTTT. Translation gives CASSFDTARLHQPQHF.